Given below is one T cell receptor beta chain in context. Authors' analysis steps: The assay estimated nucleated cells by amplifying reference gene primers. Method: immunoSEQ multiplex PCR; TCRdb's copy keeps in-frame clones and lacks some. V and J calls and clone size follow that table, whereas D and trimming were derived from the DNA. The sample consists of 68,000 or so clones, about nine tenths of them appearing once. The sample belongs to a study of blood T cell repertoires in COVID-19. Study in general: There were acute and convalescent COVID-19 samples, and they came from the United States, Italy and Spain. PBMCs, B-cell-depleted T cells, or T cells were the source of the cDNA or gDNA that made up the material.

The CDR3 loop spans 13 amino acids. Trimming removed 6 bases from V and 11 bases from J, with 17 bases in between. J is TRBJ1-5 and V is TRBV12-3 or TRBV12-4; D possibly corresponds to TRBD1 (6 bases). The receptor comes from a man between 50 and 59 years old with active COVID-19. Sequenced: peripheral blood. The CDR3 region has the DNA TGTGCCAGCAGAACAGGGTTTCTCGGGACCCAGCATTTT. Translated: CASRTGFLGTQHF.